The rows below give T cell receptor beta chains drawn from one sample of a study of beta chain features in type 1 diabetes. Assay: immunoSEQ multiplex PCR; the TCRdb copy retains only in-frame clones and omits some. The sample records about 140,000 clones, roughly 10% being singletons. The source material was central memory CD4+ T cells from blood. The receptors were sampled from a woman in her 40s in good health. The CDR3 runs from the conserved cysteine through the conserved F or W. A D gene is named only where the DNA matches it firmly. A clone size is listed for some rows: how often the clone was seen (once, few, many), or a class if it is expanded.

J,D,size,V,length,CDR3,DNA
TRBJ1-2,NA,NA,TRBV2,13,CASSEVPRGGYTF,TGTGCCAGCAGTGAGGTTCCTAGAGGGGGCTACACCTTC
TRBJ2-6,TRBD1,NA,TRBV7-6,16,CASSDYRDRAANVLTF,TGTGCCAGCAGCGATTACCGGGACAGGGCGGCCAACGTCCTGACTTTC
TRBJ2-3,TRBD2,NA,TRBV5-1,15,CASSTPSGGKDTQYF,TGCGCCAGCAGCACCCCTAGCGGGGGAAAAGATACGCAGTATTTT
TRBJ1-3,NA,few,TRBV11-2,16,CASSLDIGGTGNTIYF,TGTGCCAGCAGCTTAGATATCGGCGGCACTGGAAACACCATATATTTT
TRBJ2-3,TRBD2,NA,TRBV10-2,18,CASSSTSGGLPGTDTQYF,TGCGCCAGCAGCTCGACTAGCGGGGGGTTGCCCGGCACAGATACGCAGTATTTT
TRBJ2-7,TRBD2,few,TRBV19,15,CASSGLAGISYEQYF,TGTGCCAGTAGTGGGTTAGCGGGGATCTCCTACGAGCAGTACTTC
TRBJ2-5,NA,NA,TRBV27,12,CASRGVQETQYF,TGTGCCAGCAGAGGGGTTCAAGAGACCCAGTACTTC
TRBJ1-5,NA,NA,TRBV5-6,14,CASSSTGPNQPQHF,TGTGCCAGCAGCTCGACAGGCCCTAATCAGCCCCAGCATTTT
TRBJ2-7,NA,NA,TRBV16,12,CASSQSAYEQYF,TGTGCCAGCAGCCAATCCGCCTACGAGCAGTACTTC
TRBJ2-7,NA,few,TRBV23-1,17,CASSSGFEVLRSYEQYF,TGCGCCAGCAGTTCGGGTTTCGAGGTCCTGCGCTCCTACGAGCAGTACTTC
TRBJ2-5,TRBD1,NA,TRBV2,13,CASRGTGQETQYF,TGTGCCAGCAGGGGGACAGGGCAAGAGACCCAGTACTTC
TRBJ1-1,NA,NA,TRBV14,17,CADKLLGRGLSNTEAFF,TGTGCCGACAAGTTACTTGGGAGGGGGTTATCGAACACTGAAGCTTTCTTT
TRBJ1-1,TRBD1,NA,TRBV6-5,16,CASSYRETGGLLEAFF,TGTGCCAGCAGTTACCGCGAGACAGGGGGCTTATTGGAAGCTTTCTTT
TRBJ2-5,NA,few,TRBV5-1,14,CASSLEPSLETQYF,TGCGCCAGCAGCTTGGAGCCTAGCTTGGAGACCCAGTACTTC
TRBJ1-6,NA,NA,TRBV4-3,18,CASSQDFPLRPYNSPLHF,TGCGCCAGCAGCCAAGATTTTCCGTTGCGCCCCTATAATTCACCCCTCCACTTT
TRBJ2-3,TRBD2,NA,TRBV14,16,CASSQERGGVGDTQYF,TGTGCCAGCAGCCAAGAACGGGGGGGAGTTGGGGATACGCAGTATTTT
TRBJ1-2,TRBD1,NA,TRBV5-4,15,CASSLAAGGGYGYTF,TGTGCCAGCAGCTTAGCCGCAGGGGGCGGCTATGGCTACACCTTC
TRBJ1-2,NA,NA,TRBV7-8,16,CASSLARQGWANGYTF,TGTGCCAGCAGCTTAGCGCGGCAGGGATGGGCCAATGGCTACACCTTC
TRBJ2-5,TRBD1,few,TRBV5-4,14,CASSLDRVQETQYF,TGTGCCAGCAGCTTAGACAGGGTCCAAGAGACCCAGTACTTC
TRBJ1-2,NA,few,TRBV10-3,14,CAISEGAGVDGYTF,TGTGCCATCAGTGAGGGGGCAGGCGTCGATGGCTACACCTTC
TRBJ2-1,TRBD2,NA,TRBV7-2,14,CASSLEPAGGEQFF,TGTGCCAGCAGCTTAGAGCCCGCGGGGGGAGAGCAGTTCTTC
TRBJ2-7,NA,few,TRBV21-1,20,CASSKPRGGKFFGSSYEQYF,TGTGCCAGCAGCAAACCCCGCGGGGGGAAGTTTTTTGGGTCCAGCTACGAGCAGTACTTC
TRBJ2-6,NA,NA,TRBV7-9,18,CASSPPRRVLVGANVLTF,TGTGCCAGCAGCCCTCCTCGGCGGGTTCTGGTGGGGGCCAACGTCCTGACTTTC
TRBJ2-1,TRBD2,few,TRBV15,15,CATSRDKLLANEQFF,TGTGCCACCAGCAGAGATAAACTACTAGCGAATGAGCAGTTCTTC
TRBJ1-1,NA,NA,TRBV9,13,CASSAQGNTEAFF,TGTGCCAGCAGCGCACAGGGGAACACTGAAGCTTTCTTT
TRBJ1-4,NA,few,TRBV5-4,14,CASSRGLSGEKLFF,TGTGCCAGCAGCAGGGGACTGAGTGGTGAAAAACTGTTTTTT
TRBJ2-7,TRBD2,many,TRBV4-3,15,CASSPRLAGGYEQYF,TGCGCCAGCAGCCCCAGACTAGCGGGGGGCTACGAGCAGTACTTC
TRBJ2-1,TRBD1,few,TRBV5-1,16,CASSLAGTGGYNEQFF,TGCGCCAGCAGCTTGGCCGGGACAGGGGGATACAATGAGCAGTTCTTC
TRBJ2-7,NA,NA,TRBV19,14,CASSSLQGTYEQYF,TGTGCCAGTAGTAGTCTCCAGGGAACGTACGAGCAGTACTTC
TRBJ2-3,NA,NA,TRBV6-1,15,CASSELRVGEGTQYF,TGTGCCAGCAGTGAATTGCGGGTTGGGGAAGGTACGCAGTATTTT